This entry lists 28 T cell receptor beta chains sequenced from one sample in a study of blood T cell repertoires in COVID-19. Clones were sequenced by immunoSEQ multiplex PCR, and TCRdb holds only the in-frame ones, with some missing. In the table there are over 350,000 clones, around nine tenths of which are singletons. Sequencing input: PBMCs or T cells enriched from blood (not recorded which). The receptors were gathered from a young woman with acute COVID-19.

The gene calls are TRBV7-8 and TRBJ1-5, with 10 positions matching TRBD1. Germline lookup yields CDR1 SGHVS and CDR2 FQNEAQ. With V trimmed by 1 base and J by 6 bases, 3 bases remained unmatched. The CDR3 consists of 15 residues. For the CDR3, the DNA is TGTGCCAGCAGCTTAGAGACAGGGGGCAGTCAGCCCCAGCATTTT. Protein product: CASSLETGGSQPQHF.

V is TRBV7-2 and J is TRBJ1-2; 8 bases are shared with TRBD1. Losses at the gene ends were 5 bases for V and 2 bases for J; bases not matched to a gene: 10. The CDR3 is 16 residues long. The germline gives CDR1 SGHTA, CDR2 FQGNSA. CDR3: CASSPVSDRANYGYTF. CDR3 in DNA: TGTGCCAGCAGCCCCGTTTCGGACAGGGCAAACTATGGCTACACCTTC.

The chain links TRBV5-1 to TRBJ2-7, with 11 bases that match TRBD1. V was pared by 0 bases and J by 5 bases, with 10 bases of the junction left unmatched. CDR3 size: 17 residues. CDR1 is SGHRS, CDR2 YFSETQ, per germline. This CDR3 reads CASSLDLGQGGRNEQYF. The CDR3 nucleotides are TGCGCCAGCAGCTTGGATTTGGGACAGGGGGGACGGAACGAGCAGTACTTC.

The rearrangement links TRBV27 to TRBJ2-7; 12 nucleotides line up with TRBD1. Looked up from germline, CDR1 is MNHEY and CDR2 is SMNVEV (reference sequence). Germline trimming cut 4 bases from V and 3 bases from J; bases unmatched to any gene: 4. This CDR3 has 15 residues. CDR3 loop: CASSWGQGAFYEQYF. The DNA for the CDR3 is TGTGCCAGCAGTTGGGGACAGGGGGCTTTCTACGAGCAGTACTTC.

CDR3 sequence (DNA): TGTGCCAGCAGCTTAGATGAAAGTCCAACAGGTGAAGCTTTCTTT. It translates to CASSLDESPTGEAFF. The chain couples TRBV11-2 to TRBJ1-1; D is possibly TRBD1 (5 bases). This CDR3 has 15 amino acids. Trimming removed 0 bases at V and 7 bases at J, with 15 bases between. In germline, CDR1 is SGHAT, CDR2 FQNNGV.

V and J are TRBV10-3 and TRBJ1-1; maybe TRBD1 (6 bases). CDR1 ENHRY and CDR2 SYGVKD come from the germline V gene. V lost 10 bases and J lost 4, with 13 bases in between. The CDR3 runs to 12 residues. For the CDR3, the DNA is TGTGCCACCTCGGACAGTCCCACTGAAGCTTTCTTT. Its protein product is CATSDSPTEAFF.

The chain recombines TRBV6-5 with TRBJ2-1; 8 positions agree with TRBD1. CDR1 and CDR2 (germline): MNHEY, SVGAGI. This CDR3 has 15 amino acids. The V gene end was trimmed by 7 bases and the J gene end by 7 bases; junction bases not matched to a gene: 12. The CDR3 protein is CASIPGQGSWNEQFF. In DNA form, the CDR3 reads TGTGCCAGCATTCCCGGACAGGGTTCATGGAATGAGCAGTTCTTC.

As DNA, the CDR3 is TGTGCCAGCAGCGGACAGTCCCTTAGCAATCAGCCCCAGCATTTT. Its protein product is CASSGQSLSNQPQHF. This rearrangement joins TRBV21-1 to TRBJ1-5; no DNA check was done on the table's D call, TRBD1. TRBV21-1 is labeled a pseudogene. This CDR3 is built from 15 residues.

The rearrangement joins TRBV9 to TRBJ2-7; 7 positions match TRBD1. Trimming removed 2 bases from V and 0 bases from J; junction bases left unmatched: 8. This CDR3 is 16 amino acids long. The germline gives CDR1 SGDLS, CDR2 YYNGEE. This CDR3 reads CASSVKGQRDSYEQYF. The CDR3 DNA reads TGTGCCAGCAGCGTCAAGGGACAGCGCGACTCCTACGAGCAGTACTTC.

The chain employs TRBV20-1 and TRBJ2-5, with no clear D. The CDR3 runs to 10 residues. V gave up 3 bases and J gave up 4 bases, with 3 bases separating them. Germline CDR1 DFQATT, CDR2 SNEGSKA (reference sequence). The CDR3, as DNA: TGCAGTGCTAGCTTAGAGACCCAGTACTTC. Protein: CSASLETQYF.

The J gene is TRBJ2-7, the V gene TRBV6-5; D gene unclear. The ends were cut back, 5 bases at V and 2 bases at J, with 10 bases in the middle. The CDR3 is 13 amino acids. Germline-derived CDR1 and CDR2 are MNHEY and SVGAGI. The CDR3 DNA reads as TGTGCCAGCAGTCCCGACATAGCCTACGAGCAGTACTTC. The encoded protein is CASSPDIAYEQYF.

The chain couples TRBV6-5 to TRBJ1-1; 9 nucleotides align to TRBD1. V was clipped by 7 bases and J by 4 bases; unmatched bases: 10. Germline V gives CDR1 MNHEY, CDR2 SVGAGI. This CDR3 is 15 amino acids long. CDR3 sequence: CASKDRGPLITEAFF. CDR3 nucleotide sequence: TGTGCCAGCAAGGACAGGGGCCCCCTTATCACTGAAGCTTTCTTT.

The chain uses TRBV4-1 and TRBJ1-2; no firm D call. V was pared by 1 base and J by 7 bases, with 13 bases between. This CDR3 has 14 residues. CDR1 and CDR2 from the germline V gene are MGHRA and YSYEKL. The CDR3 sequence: CASSQVGSAGGYTF. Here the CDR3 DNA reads TGCGCCAGCAGCCAAGTTGGGTCTGCGGGTGGCTACACCTTC.

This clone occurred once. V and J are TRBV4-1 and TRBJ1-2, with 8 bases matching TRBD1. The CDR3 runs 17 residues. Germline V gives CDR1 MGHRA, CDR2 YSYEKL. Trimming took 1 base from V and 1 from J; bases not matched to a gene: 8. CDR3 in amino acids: CASSQVPGTGDNYGYTF. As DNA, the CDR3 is TGCGCCAGCAGCCAAGTTCCAGGGACAGGTGATAACTATGGCTACACCTTC.

This CDR3 reads CASSRGTKLSPAQYF. The DNA for the CDR3 is TGTGCCAGCAGCCGCGGGACTAAGCTCTCCCCCGCTCAGTATTTT. This rearrangement joins TRBV6-5 to TRBJ2-3, with 7 nucleotides matching TRBD2. CDR1 and CDR2 (germline): MNHEY, SVGAGI. With 6 bases clipped from V and 12 bases from J, the junction kept 18 bases outside the gene matches. CDR3 size: 15 residues.

The CDR3 bases are TGCAGCGCGACCAGGGGAAACTATGGCTACACCTTC. This gives the protein CSATRGNYGYTF. The V gene is TRBV29-1, the J gene TRBJ1-2, with D possibly TRBD1 on 6 matching bases. The CDR3 has 12 residues. Trimming shortened V by 7 bases and J by 2 bases, and 11 bases separated the two germline ends. The germline V gene encodes CDR1 SQVTM and CDR2 ANQGSEA.

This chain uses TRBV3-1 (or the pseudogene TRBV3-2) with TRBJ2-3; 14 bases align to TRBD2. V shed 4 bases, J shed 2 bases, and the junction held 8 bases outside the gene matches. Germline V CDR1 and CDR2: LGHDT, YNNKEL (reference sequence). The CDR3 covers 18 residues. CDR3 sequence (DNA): TGTGCCAGCAGCCCGGGACTAGCGGGGGCCTACCCCACAGATACGCAGTATTTT. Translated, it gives CASSPGLAGAYPTDTQYF.

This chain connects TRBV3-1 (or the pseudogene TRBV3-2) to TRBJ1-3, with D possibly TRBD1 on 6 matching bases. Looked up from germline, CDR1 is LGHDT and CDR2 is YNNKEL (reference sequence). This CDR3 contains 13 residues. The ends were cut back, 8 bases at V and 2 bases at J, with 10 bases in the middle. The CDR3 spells CASSHRAGNTIYF. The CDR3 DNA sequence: TGTGCCAGCTCCCACAGGGCTGGAAACACCATATATTTT.

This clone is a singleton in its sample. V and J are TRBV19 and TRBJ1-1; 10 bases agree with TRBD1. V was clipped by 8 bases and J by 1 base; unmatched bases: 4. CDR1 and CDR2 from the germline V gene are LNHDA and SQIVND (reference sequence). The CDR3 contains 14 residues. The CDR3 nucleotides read TGTGCCAGTGGAGACAGGGGGCGGAACACTGAAGCTTTCTTT. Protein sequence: CASGDRGRNTEAFF.

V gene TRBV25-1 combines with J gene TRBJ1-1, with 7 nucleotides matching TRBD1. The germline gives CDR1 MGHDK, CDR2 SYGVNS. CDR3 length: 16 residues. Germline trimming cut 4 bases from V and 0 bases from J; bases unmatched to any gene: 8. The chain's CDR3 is CASSGDSIVLNTEAFF. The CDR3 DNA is TGTGCCAGCAGTGGGGACAGTATAGTTTTGAACACTGAAGCTTTCTTT.

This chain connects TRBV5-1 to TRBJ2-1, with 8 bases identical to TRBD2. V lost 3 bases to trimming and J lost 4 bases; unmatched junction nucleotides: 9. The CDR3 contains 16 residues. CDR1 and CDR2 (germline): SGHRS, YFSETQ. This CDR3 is CASSWSGGGWYNEQFF. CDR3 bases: TGCGCCAGCAGCTGGAGCGGGGGAGGTTGGTACAATGAGCAGTTCTTC.

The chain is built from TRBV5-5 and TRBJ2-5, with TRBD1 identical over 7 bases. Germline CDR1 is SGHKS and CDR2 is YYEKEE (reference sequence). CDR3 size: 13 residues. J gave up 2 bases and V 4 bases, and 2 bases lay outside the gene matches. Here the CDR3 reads CASSGTDQETQYF. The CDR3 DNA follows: TGTGCCAGCAGCGGGACAGATCAAGAGACCCAGTACTTC.

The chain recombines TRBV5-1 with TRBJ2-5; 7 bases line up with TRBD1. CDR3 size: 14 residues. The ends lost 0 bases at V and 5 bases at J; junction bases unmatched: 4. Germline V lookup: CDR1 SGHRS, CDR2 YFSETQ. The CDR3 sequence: CASSLGRGSETQYF. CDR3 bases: TGCGCCAGCAGCTTGGGCAGGGGGAGTGAGACCCAGTACTTC.

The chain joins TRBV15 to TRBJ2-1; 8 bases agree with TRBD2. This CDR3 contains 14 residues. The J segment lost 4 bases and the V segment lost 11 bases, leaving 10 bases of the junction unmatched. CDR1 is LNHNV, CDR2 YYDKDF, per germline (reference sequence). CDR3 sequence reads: CAGAGGGSYNEQFF. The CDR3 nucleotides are TGTGCCGGAGCGGGCGGGGGGTCTTACAATGAGCAGTTCTTC.

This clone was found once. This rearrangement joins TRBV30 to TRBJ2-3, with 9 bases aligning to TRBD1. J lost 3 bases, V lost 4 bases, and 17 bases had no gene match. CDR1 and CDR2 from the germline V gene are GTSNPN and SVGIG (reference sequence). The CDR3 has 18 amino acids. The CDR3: CAWTHSIKQGARTDTQYF. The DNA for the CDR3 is TGTGCCTGGACTCATTCGATAAAACAGGGGGCGCGTACAGATACGCAGTATTTT.

The CDR3 coding sequence is TGTGCCAGGTGGGGACAGGGGTTTAACTACGAGCAGTACTTC. It codes for CARWGQGFNYEQYF. V usage is TRBV19 and J usage is TRBJ2-7; 10 nucleotides agree with TRBD1. V shed 9 bases and J 3 bases; nucleotides not matched to a gene: 8. The CDR3 extends over 14 amino acids. The germline gives CDR1 LNHDA, CDR2 SQIVND (reference sequence).

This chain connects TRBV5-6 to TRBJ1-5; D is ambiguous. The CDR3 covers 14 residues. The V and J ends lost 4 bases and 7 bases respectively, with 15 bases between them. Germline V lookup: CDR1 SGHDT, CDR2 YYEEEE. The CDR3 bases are TGTGCCAGCAGCGTAGGTTTGGAGGGACAGCCCCAGCATTTT. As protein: CASSVGLEGQPQHF.

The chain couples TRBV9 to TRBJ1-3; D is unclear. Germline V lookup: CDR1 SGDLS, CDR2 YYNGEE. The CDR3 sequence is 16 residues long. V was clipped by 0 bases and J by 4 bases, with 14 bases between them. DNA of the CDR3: TGTGCCAGCAGCGTAGATTCCAAAGCTACGGGAAACACCATATATTTT. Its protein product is CASSVDSKATGNTIYF. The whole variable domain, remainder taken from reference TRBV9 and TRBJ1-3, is DSGVTQTPKHLITATGQRVTLRCSPRSGDLSVYWYQQSLDQGLQFLIQYYNGEERAKGNILERFSAQQFPDLHSELNLSSLELGDSALYFCASSVDSKATGNTIYFGEGSWLTVV.